This TCR beta chain was identified during a study of identical twins. TCRdb itself ran the 5' RACE reads through MiXCR, one entry per CDR3 protein. The sample has approximately 670,000 distinct CDR3 sequences, roughly 6.2% seen once. Trimming took 6 bases from V and 2 from J; bases not matched to a gene: 11. CDR1 is LNHDA and CDR2 is SQIVND in the germline V gene (reference sequence). This CDR3 region has 17 residues. Study-wide results and limits: A partial confounding effect on zero-insertion analyses could come from invariant MAIT and iNKT cells.

This clonotype was recorded a few times. Its antigen is unidentified. The receptor was derived from a man aged 18 to 30 in good health. The V and J genes are TRBV19 and TRBJ2-2; the match to TRBD2 covers 8 bases. Sequences were obtained from naive T cells sorted from blood. The chain's CDR3 is CASSTPREGLNTGELFF. CDR3 DNA sequence: TGTGCCAGTAGCACTCCCCGGGAGGGCCTCAACACCGGGGAGCTGTTTTTT. The whole variable domain, filled in from reference TRBV19 and TRBJ2-2, reads DGGITQSPKYLFRKEGQNVTLSCEQNLNHDAMYWYRQDPGQGLRLIYYSQIVNDFQKGDIAEGYSVSREKKESFPLTVTSAQKNPTAFYLCASSTPREGLNTGELFFGEGSRLTVL.